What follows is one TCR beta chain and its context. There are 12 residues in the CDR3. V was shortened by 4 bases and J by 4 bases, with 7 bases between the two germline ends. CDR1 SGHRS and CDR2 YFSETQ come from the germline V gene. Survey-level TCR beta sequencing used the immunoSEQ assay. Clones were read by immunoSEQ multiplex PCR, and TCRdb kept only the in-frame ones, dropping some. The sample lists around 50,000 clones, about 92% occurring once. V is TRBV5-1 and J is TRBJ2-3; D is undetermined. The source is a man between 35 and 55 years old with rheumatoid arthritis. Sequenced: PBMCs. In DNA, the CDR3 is TGCGCCAGCAGCCCACCTTCAGATACGCAGTATTTT. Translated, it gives CASSPPSDTQYF.